This T cell receptor (beta chain) was recorded in a study of blood T cell repertoires in COVID-19. Study in general: Samples taken during acute and convalescent COVID-19 were collected in the United States, Italy and Spain.

The protocol was immunoSEQ multiplex PCR, while the TCRdb copy is restricted to in-frame clones and leaves out a portion. The data show about 140,000 clones, 88% seen once. The CDR3 is made up of 15 amino acids. After removal of 5 bases from V and 5 bases from J, the junction contained 8 bases not matched to a gene. Germline V gene sequence: CDR1 MDHEN, CDR2 SYDVKM. The TCR comes from a woman aged 55-69 years with acute or convalescent COVID-19. Source material: peripheral blood. The chain combines TRBV28 with TRBJ1-4; 7 bases are shared with TRBD1. The CDR3 DNA sequence: TGTGCCAGCAGTACTCCCGGGACAGTGAATGAAAAACTGTTTTTT. This encodes CASSTPGTVNEKLFF.